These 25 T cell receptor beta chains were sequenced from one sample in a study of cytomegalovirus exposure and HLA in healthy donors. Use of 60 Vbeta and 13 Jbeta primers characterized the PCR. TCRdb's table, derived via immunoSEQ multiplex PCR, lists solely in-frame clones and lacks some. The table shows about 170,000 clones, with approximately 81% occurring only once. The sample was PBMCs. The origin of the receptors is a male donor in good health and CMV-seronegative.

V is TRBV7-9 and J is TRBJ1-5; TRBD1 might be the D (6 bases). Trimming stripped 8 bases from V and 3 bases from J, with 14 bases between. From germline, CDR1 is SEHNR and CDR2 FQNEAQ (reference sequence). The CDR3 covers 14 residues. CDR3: CASGAGTLNQPQHF. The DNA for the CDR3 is TGTGCCAGCGGGGCCGGGACACTCAATCAGCCCCAGCATTTT.

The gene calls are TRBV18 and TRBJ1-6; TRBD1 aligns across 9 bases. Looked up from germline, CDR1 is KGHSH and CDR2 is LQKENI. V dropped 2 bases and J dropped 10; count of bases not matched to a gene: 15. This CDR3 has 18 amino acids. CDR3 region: CASSPLTRQGDARSPLHF. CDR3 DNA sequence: TGTGCCAGCTCACCATTAACGAGACAGGGGGACGCCCGCTCACCCCTCCACTTT.

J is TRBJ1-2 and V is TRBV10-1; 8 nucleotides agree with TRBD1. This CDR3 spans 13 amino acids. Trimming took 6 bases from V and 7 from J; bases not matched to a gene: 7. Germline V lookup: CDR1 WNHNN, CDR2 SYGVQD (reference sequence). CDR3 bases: TGCGCCAGCAGGGAACAGGGGGGGGGTGGCTACACCTTC. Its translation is CASREQGGGGYTF.

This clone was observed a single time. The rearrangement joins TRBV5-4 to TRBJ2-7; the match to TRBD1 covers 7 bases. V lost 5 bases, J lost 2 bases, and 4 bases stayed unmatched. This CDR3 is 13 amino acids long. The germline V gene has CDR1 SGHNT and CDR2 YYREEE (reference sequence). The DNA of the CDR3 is TGTGCCAGCAGTCCTACAGGGGCCTACGAGCAGTACTTC. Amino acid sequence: CASSPTGAYEQYF.

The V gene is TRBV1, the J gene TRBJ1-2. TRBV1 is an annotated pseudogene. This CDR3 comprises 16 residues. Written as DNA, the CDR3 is TGCACCAGCAGCCAAGATTGGCGGGTGGAGGGCTATGGCTACACCTTC. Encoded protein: CTSSQDWRVEGYGYTF.

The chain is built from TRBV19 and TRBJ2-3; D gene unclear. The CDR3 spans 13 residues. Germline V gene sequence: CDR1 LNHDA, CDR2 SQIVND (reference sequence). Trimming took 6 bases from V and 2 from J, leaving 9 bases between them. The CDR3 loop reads CASSDRLTDTQYF. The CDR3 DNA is TGTGCCAGTAGCGACCGACTCACAGATACGCAGTATTTT.

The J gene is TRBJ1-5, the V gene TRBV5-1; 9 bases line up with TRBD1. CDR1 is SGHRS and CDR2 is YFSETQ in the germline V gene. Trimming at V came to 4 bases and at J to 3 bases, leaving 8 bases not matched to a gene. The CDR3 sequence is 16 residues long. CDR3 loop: CASSPDGTGFNQPQHF. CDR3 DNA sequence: TGCGCCAGCAGCCCAGACGGGACAGGGTTCAATCAGCCCCAGCATTTT.

The CDR3 reads CASSLSAGYNYGYTF. CDR3 bases: TGTGCCAGCAGCTTATCGGCAGGGTACAACTATGGCTACACCTTC. The chain joins TRBV7-2 to TRBJ1-2, with D tentatively TRBD1 (5 bases). V lost 2 bases to trimming and J lost 2 bases, with 12 bases between them. The CDR3 consists of 15 residues. CDR1 is SGHTA, CDR2 FQGNSA, per germline.

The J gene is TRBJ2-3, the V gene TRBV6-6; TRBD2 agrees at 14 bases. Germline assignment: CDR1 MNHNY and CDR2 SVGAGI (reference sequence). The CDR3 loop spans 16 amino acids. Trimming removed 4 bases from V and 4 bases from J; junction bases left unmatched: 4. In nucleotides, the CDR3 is TGTGCCAGCAGTTCTAGGACTAGCGGGGGGTCAGATACGCAGTATTTT. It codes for CASSSRTSGGSDTQYF.

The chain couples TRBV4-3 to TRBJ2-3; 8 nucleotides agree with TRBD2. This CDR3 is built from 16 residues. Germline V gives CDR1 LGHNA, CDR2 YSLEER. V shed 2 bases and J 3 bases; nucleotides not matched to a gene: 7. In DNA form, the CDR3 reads TGCGCCAGCAGCCAACAGGGACTAGGGGTAACAGATACGCAGTATTTT. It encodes CASSQQGLGVTDTQYF.

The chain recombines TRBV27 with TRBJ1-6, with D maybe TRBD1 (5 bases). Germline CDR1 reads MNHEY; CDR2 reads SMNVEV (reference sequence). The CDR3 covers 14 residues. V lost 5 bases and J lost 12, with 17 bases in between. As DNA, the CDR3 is TGTGCCAGCAGTCCTGATATAGGCGGGGGACCCCTCCACTTT. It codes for CASSPDIGGGPLHF.

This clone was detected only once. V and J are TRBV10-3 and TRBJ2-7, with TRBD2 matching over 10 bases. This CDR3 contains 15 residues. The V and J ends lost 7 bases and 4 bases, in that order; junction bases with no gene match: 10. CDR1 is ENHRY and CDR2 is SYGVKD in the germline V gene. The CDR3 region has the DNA TGTGCCATCACTAATCTAGCGGGAGAAAGTTACGAGCAGTACTTC. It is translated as CAITNLAGESYEQYF.

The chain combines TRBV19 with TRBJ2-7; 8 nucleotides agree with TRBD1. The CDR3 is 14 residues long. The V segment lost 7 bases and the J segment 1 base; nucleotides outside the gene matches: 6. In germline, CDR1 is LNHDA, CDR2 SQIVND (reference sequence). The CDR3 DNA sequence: TGTGCCAGTAAGGACAGGGCAAGATCCTACGAGCAGTACTTC. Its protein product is CASKDRARSYEQYF.

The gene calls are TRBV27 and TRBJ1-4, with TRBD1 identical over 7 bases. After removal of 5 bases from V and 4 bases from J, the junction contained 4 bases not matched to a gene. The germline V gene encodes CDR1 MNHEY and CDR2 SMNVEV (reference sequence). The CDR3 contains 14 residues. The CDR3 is CASSQRDSNEKLFF. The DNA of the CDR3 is TGTGCCAGCAGTCAGAGGGACAGTAATGAAAAACTGTTTTTT.

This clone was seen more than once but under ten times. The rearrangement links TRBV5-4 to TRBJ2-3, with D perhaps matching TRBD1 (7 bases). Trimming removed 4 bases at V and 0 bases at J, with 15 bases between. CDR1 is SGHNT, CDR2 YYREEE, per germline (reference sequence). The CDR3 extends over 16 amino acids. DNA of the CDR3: TGTGCCAGCAGCAGGAGGGACAGAACTAGCACAGATACGCAGTATTTT. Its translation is CASSRRDRTSTDTQYF.

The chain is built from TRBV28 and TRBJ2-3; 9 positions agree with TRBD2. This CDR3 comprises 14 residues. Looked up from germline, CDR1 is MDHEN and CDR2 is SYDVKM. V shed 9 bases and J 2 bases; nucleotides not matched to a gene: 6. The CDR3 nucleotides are TGTGCCAGTGAAGCGGGAGGATCCACAGATACGCAGTATTTT. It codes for CASEAGGSTDTQYF. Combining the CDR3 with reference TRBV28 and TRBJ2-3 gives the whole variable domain DVKVTQSSRYLVKRTGEKVFLECVQDMDHENMFWYRQDPGLGLRLIYFSYDVKMKEKGDIPEGYSVSREKKERFSLILESASTNQTSMYLCASEAGGSTDTQYFGPGTRLTVL.

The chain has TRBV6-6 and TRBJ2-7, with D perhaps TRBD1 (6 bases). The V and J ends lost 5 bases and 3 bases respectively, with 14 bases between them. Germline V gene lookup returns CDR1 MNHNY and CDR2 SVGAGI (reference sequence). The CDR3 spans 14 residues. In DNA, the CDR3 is TGTGCCAGCAGTGACAGGACACGAATCTACGAGCAGTACTTC. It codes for CASSDRTRIYEQYF.

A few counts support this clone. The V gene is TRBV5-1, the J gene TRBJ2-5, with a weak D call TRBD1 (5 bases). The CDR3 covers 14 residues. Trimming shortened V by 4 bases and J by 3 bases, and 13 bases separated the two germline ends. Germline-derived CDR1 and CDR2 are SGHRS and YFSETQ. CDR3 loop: CASSQGGGEETQYF. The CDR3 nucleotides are TGCGCCAGCAGCCAGGGCGGCGGAGAAGAGACCCAGTACTTC.

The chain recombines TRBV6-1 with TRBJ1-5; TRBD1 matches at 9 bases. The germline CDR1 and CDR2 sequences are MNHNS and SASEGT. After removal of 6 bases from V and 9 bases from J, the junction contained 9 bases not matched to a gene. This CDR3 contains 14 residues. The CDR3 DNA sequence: TGTGCCAGCAGCCGGACAGGGGACGTACGGCCCCAGCATTTT. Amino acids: CASSRTGDVRPQHF.

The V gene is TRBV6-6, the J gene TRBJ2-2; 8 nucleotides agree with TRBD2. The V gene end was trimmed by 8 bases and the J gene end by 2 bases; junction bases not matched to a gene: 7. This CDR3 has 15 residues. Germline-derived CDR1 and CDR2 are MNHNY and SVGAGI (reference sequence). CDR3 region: CASAPSGSNTGELFF. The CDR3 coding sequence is TGTGCCAGCGCCCCAAGCGGGAGTAACACCGGGGAGCTGTTTTTT.

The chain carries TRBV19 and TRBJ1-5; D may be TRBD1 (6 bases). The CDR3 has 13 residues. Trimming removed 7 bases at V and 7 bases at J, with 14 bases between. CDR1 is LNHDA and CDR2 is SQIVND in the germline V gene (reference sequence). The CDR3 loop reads CASTGAIDQPQHF. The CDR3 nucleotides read TGTGCCAGTACAGGGGCCATCGACCAGCCCCAGCATTTT.

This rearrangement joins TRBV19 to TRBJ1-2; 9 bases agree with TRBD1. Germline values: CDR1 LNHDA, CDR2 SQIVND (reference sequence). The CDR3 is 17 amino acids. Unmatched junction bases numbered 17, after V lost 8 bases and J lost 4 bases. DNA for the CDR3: TGTGCCAGTCGATTCCGGGGCCGGACAGGGGACTTCTATGGCTACACCTTC. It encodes CASRFRGRTGDFYGYTF.

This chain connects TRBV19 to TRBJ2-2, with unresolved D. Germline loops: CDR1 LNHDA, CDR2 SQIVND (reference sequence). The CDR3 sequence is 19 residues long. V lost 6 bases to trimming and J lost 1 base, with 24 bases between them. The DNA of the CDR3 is TGTGCCAGTAGCACTTATAACCTAGATAAGTATAGGAACACCGGGGAGCTGTTTTTT. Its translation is CASSTYNLDKYRNTGELFF.

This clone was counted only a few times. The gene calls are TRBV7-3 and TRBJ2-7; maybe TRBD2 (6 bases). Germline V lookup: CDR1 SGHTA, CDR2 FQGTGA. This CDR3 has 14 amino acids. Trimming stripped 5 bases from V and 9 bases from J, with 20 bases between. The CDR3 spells CASSPPGVGGPQYF. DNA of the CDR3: TGTGCCAGCAGCCCGCCAGGTGTGGGGGGACCGCAGTACTTC.

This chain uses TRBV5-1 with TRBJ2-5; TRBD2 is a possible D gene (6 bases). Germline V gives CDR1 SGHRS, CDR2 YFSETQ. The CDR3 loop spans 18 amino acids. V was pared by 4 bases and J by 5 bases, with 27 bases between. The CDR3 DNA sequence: TGCGCCAGCAGCCAAGACTTAATCGGGGCCGGGAGATGGGAGACCCAGTACTTC. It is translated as CASSQDLIGAGRWETQYF.